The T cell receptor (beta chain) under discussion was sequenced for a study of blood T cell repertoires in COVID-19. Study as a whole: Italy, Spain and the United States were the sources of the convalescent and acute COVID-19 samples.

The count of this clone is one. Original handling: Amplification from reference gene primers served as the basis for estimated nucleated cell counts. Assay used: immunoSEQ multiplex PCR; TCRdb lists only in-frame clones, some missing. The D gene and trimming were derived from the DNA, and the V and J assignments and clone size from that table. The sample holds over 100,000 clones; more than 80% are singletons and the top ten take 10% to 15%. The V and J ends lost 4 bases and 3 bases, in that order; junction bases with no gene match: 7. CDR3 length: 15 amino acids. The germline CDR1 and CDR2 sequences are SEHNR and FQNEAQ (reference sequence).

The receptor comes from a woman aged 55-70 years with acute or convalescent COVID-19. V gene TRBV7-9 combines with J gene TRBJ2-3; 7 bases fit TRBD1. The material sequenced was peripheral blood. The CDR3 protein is CASSSLGGVTDTQYF. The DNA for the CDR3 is TGTGCCAGCAGCTCGTTAGGGGGCGTTACAGATACGCAGTATTTT.